This T cell receptor beta chain originates from a study of T cell repertoires in cytomegalovirus infection. CDR1 SGHDT and CDR2 YYEEEE come from the germline V gene. The CDR3 spans 14 residues. With 4 bases clipped from V and 7 bases from J, the junction kept 7 bases outside the gene matches. This clonotype appeared a few times. Its antigen is still unknown. TCRdb reprocessed the reads with MiXCR, giving one entry per CDR3 protein. In the table there are a few hundred thousand distinct CDR3 sequences, 35% to 50% of which are singletons. This TCR derives from a human donor in good health (CMV status not recorded). Some clones in this sample may be carry-over from other donors' samples. J is TRBJ1-5 and V is TRBV5-6, with 8 bases fitting TRBD1. Specimen: cultured PBMCs, collected from culture after CMV antigen stimulation. As DNA, the CDR3 is TGTGCCAGCAGCCGCGGACAGGGAAGGCAGCCCCAGCATTTT. This gives the protein CASSRGQGRQPQHF. The full variable domain, rest sourced from reference TRBV5-6 and TRBJ1-5, is DAGVTQSPTHLIKTRGQQVTLRCSPKSGHDTVSWYQQALGQGPQFIFQYYEEEERQRGNFPDRFSGHQFPNYSSELNVNALLLGDSALYLCASSRGQGRQPQHFGDGTRLSIL.